This TCR beta chain was captured in a study of cytomegalovirus exposure and HLA in healthy donors. Broader study findings: In an earlier analysis, productive rearrangement rates for most beta V segments clustered near 87% or 30%. Researchers reported in a later analysis that common viral pathogens appeared linked to several top clusters. In a later analysis, a missense DCLRE1C variant was linked to TCR beta V- and J-gene trimming. Among CMV-associated TCR beta chains, most appeared HLA-restricted in a later analysis.

Comments on this clone: Its antigen is currently unknown.

The CDR3 sequence is 14 residues long. Germline CDR1 reads SGHTA; CDR2 reads FQGNSA. V was trimmed by 3 bases and J by 6 bases, leaving 12 bases between them. Researchers ran the PCR with 60 Vbeta and 13 Jbeta primers. The method was immunoSEQ multiplex PCR; TCRdb's version includes in-frame clones alone and lacks a portion of them. The sample carries 170,000 or so clones, roughly 80% recorded once. The sequence came from a man aged 30 to 45 in good health and CMV-seropositive. The material sequenced was PBMCs. V usage is TRBV7-2 and J usage is TRBJ1-5; unclear D gene. The CDR3 nucleotides read TGTGCCAGCAGCTTGCAGGCCCGGGGTCAGCCCCAGCATTTT. Its protein is CASSLQARGQPQHF.